This T cell receptor (beta chain) is from a study of T-cell reconstitution after alpha-beta-depleted transplantation in children. Germline CDR1 is LNHDA and CDR2 is SQIVND (reference sequence). Trimming removed 3 bases at V and 9 bases at J, with 9 bases between. The CDR3 totals 12 residues. Study results and limitations: The origin of alpha-beta T cells about two months after transplant was reportedly several hundred expanded graft clones.

Concerning this clonotype: Its antigen is undetermined.

Unique molecular identifiers tagged the TCRbeta library. TCRdb used MiXCR to reprocess the PCR reads, holding one entry per CDR3 protein. There are hundreds of thousands of distinct CDR3 sequences in the sample; 15% to 20% occur only once, and 29% lies in the top ten. V usage is TRBV19 and J usage is TRBJ2-1; D is unresolved. The material sequenced was PBMCs, mostly from graft donor cells, taken 360 days after TCRalphabeta/CD19-depleted stem cell transplant. The receptor was isolated from a boy less than two years old who had a stem cell transplant for Wiskott-Aldrich syndrome, so the T cells may come from the graft donor. In DNA, the CDR3 is TGTGCCAGTAGTATTTTGACGGGTGAGCAGTTCTTC. Amino acid sequence: CASSILTGEQFF.